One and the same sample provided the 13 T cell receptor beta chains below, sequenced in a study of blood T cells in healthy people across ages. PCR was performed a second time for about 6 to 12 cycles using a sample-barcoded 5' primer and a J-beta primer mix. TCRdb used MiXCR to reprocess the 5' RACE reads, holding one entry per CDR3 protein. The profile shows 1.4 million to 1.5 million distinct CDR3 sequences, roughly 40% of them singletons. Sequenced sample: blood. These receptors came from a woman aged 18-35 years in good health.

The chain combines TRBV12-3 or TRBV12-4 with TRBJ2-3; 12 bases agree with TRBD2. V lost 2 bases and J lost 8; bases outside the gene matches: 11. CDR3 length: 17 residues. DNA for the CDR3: TGTGCCAGCAGTTTACAGCTAGCGGGGGGGTCCCCGGGTACGCAGTATTTT. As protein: CASSLQLAGGSPGTQYF.

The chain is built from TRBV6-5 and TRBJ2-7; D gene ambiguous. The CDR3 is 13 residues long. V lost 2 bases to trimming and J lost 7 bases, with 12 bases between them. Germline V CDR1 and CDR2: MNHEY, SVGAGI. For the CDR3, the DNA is TGTGCCAGCAGTTACGACTCTTTCAATGAGCAGTACTTC. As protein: CASSYDSFNEQYF.

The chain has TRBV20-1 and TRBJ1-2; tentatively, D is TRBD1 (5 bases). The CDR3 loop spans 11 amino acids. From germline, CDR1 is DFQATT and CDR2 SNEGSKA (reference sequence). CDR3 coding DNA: TGCAGCCCCGGCCAGGGCTATGGCTACACCTTC. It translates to CSPGQGYGYTF.

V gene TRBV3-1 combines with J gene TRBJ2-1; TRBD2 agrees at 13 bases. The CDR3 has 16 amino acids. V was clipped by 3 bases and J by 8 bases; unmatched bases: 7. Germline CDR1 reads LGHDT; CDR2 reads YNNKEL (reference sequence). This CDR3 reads CASSHATSGRRYEQFF. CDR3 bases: TGTGCCAGCAGCCACGCGACTAGCGGGAGGAGGTATGAGCAGTTCTTC.

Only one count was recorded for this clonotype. Here the CDR3 DNA reads TGTGCCAGCAGCCACCCGACAGGGACAGCCAAAAACATTCAGTACTTC. Amino acid sequence: CASSHPTGTAKNIQYF. The rearrangement links TRBV28 to TRBJ2-4; 7 bases match TRBD1. V gave up 6 bases and J gave up 0 bases; unmatched junction bases: 8. This CDR3 is built from 16 residues. Germline CDR1 is MDHEN and CDR2 is SYDVKM.

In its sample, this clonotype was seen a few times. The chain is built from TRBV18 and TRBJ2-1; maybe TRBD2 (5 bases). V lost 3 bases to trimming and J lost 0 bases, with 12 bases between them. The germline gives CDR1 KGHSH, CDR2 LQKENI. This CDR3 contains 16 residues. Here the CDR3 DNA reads TGTGCCAGCTCACCTCCCGGGGTAAGCTCCTACAATGAGCAGTTCTTC. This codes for CASSPPGVSSYNEQFF.

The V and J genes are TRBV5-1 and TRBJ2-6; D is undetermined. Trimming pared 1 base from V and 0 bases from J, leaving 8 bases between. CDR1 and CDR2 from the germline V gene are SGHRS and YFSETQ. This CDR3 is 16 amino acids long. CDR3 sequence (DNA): TGCGCCAGCAGCTTGCGACGGAGCTCTGGGGCCAACGTCCTGACTTTC. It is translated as CASSLRRSSGANVLTF.

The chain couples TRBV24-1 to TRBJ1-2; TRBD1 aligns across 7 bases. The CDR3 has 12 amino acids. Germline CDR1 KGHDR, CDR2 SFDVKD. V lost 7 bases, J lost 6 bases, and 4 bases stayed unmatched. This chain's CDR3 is CATSRQGDGYTF. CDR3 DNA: TGTGCCACCAGCAGACAGGGCGATGGCTACACCTTC.

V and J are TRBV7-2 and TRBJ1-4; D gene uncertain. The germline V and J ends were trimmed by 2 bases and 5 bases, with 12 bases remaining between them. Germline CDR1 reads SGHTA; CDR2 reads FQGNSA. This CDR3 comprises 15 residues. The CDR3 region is CASSLSGAGNEKLFF. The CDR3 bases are TGTGCCAGCAGCTTAAGCGGCGCTGGGAATGAAAAACTGTTTTTT.

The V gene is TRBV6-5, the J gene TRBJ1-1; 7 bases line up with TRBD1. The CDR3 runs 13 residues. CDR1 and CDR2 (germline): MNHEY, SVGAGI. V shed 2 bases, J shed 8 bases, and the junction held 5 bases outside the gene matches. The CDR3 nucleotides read TGTGCCAGCAGTTACGCCGGGACAGTCGAAGCTTTCTTT. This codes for CASSYAGTVEAFF.

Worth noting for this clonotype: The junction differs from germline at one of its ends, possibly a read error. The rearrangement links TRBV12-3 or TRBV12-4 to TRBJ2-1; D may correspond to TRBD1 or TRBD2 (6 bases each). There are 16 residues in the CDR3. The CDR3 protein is CASSSPEGGRHNEQFF. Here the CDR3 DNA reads TGTGCCAGCAGTTCCCCGGAAGGGGGGAGGCACAATGAACAGTTCTTC.

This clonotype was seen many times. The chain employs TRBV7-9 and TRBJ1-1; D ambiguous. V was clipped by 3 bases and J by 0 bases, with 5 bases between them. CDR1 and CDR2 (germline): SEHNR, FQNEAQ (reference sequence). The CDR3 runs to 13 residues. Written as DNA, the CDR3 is TGTGCCAGCAGCTTGTCCATGAACACTGAAGCTTTCTTT. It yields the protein CASSLSMNTEAFF.

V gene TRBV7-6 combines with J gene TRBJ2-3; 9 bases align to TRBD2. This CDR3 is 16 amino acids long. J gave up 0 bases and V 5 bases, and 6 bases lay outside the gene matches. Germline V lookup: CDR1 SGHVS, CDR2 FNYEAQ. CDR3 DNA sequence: TGTGCCAGCAGCCCCACGGCGGGGGGGAGCACAGATACGCAGTATTTT. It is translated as CASSPTAGGSTDTQYF.